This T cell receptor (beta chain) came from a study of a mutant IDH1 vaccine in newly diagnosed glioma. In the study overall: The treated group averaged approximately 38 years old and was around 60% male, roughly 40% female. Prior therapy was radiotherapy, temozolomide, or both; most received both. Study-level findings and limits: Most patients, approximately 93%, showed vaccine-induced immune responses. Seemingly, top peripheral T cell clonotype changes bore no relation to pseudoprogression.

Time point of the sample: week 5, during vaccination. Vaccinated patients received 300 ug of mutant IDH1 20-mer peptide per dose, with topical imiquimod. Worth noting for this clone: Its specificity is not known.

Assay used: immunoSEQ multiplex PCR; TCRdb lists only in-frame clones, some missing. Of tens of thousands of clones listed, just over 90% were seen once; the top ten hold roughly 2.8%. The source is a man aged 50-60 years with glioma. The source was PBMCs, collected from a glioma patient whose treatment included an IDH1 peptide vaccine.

Written as DNA, the CDR3 is TGTGCCAGCAGTCGACTAGCGGGAGAGGGAGAGACCCAGTACTTC. Translated: CASSRLAGEGETQYF. This chain uses TRBV5-4 with TRBJ2-5; TRBD2 aligns across 12 bases. Trimming took 5 bases from V and 4 from J; bases not matched to a gene: 6. This CDR3 comprises 15 residues. CDR1 and CDR2 (germline): SGHNT, YYREEE (reference sequence).